This T cell receptor beta chain was recovered during a study of neurological immune-mediated disorders. The overall study: For the approximately 35 multiple sclerosis patients, the disease was relapsing-remitting in approximately 30 and secondary progressive in 3.

This clonotype was counted at least ten times. Its antigen is not known. Germline lookup yields CDR1 PRHDT and CDR2 FYEKMQ (reference sequence). V lost 5 bases to trimming and J lost 7 bases; unmatched junction nucleotides: 10. The CDR3 contains 15 residues. Study-wide points: Sharing of CDR3 amino acid sequences among expanded clones across subjects was absent, suggesting private repertoires in all groups.

Synthesis of cDNA was accomplished via 5'RACE employing 10-nucleotide random UMIs. TCRdb independently ran MiXCR on the 5' RACE reads; one entry per CDR3 protein. The table has 50,000 or so distinct CDR3 sequences, about 3.7% seen once. The chain recombines TRBV13 with TRBJ1-2, with 10 positions matching TRBD1. This TCR derives from a man aged 40-55 years with multiple sclerosis. Source material: PBMCs. CDR3: CASSLSGTGVIGYTF. The CDR3 DNA is TGTGCCAGCAGCCTCTCCGGGACAGGGGTTATTGGCTACACCTTC.